The source of this T cell receptor beta chain is a study of a mutant IDH1 vaccine in newly diagnosed glioma (dated by TCRdb to the early 2020s). As for the study more broadly: Vaccination started 4-6 weeks after radiotherapy alone, or was given together with temozolomide cycles in the groups whose treatment included chemotherapy. The roughly 30 treated patients were approximately 60% male and around 38% female, with a mean age of roughly 40 years. Before enrollment, patients had received standard therapy of radiotherapy alone, temozolomide alone, or radiochemotherapy with temozolomide; most received the combination. The week-35 safety follow-up was designated visit V12, and the week-47 end of study was designated visit V13. Peripheral blood was drawn at six visits: V03 (baseline), V05, V07, V10, V12 and V13. Longitudinal TCRB deep sequencing was done for 25 treated patients, wherever samples were available for exploratory analyses.

The library was obtained by the immunoSEQ multiplex PCR assay. Rearranged TCR beta chain sequences were amplified with the hsTCRB Kit following the manufacturer's protocol. TCRB libraries were sequenced on an Illumina MiSeq. The authors processed their data as follows. The kit vendor's proprietary platform handled demultiplexing, trimming and gene mapping. TCRdb limited this immuneACCESS table to in-frame rearrangements with V and J called. A share of clones is missing; checked studies link under half to unresolved V genes, and the rest is unexplained. From that table come the V and J calls and clone size; the DNA was used to work out D and trimming. The sample yields 24,000 or so clones; 80% to 85% were counted once. The ten largest clones take up 2.5% to 3% of the sample. Study-wide conclusions, independent of this receptor: Availability determined which PBMC samples were chosen for TCRB deep sequencing. Immune responses induced by the vaccine were seen in 93.3% of patients across multiple MHC alleles. Changes in the top peripheral T cell clonotypes picked up by TCRB sequencing did not appear to be linked to pseudoprogression. It was noted by the authors that analyses of patient blood samples could not be reproduced owing to sample limitations.

In light of the paper, this sample's time point label describes: week 47, end of study. Each vaccine dose was 300 ug of a 20-mer mutant IDH1 peptide in Montanide, given subcutaneously with topical imiquimod. Patients received eight vaccinations in weeks 1, 3, 5, 7, 11, 15, 19 and 23, corresponding to visits V03 through V10. Newly diagnosed WHO grade 3 or 4 IDH1-mutant astrocytomas showing loss of nuclear ATRX were present in the donors. The samples were drawn from NOA16, a multicentre, single-arm, open-label phase I trial in Germany that tested a mutant IDH1 peptide vaccine in humans for the first time. The DNeasy Blood and Tissue Kit was used to extract genomic DNA from EDTA blood for TCRB sequencing. From its cysteine to its phenylalanine, the CDR3 spans 15 amino acids. Solely the CDR3 DNA is kept, with 45 bases framed from the first base. The germline V gene supplies CDR1 ENHRY and CDR2 SYGVKD. V is shortened by 6 bases, J by 2 bases, and the region joining them spans 13 bases.

For this clone: Which antigen it targets is not known. No clone much larger than this one lies a single base away; base qualities are absent.

The TCR sequence derives from a man between 35 and 55 years old with glioma. This material consisted of PBMCs, taken from a glioma patient whose treatment included an IDH1 peptide vaccine. The chain is encoded by TRBV10-3 joined to TRBJ2-2; a tentative D match to TRBD2 spans 5 bases. The sequenced DNA: TGTGCCATCAGCAGGAGCGGAGACAACACCGGGGAGCTGTTTTTT. Its product reads: CAISRSGDNTGELFF.